The entry below describes one T cell receptor beta chain. Unmatched junction bases numbered 3, after V lost 4 bases and J lost 5 bases. Germline V gene data show CDR1 as LGHDT and CDR2 as YNNKEL (reference sequence). This CDR3 comprises 13 residues. Enrollees, roughly 18 to 89 years old, lived in some 24 US areas. Assignment of participants to cohorts was predicated upon participant-reported clinical history. Two consecutive negative NP/OP PCR tests, clearance, or resolved symptoms defined Cohort 3 recovery. The protocol was immunoSEQ multiplex PCR, while the TCRdb copy is restricted to in-frame clones and leaves out a portion. The repertoire holds some 260,000 clones, with around 90% as singletons. These data originate in a study of blood T cell repertoires in COVID-19. About the study: PBMCs, B-cell-depleted T cells, or T cells provided the cDNA or gDNA that made up the material.

The source of this sequence is a woman between 18 and 30 years old who had recovered from COVID-19. This chain links TRBV3-1 (or the pseudogene TRBV3-2) with TRBJ1-1, with 8 bases identical to TRBD1. The sample taken for sequencing was PBMCs or T cells enriched from blood (not recorded which). This chain's CDR3 is CASSRQGWTEAFF. DNA of the CDR3: TGTGCCAGCAGCCGACAGGGGTGGACTGAAGCTTTCTTT.